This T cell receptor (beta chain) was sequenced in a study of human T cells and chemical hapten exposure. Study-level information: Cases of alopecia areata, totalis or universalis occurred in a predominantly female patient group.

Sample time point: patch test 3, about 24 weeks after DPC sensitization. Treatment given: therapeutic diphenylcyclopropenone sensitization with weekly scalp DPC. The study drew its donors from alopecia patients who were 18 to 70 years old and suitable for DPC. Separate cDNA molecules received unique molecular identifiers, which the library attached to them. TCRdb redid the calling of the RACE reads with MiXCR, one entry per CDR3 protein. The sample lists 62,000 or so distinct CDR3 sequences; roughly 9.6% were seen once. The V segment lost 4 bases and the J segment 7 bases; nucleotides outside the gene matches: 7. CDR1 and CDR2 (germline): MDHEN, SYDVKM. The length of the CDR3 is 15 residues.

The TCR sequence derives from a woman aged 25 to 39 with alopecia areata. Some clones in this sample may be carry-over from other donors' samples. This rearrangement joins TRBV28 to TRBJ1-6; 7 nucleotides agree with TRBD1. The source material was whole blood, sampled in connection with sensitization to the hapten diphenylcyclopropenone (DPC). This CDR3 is CASSSRQGWNSPLHF. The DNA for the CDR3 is TGTGCCAGCAGTTCGCGACAGGGATGGAATTCACCCCTCCACTTT.